The 20 T cell receptor beta chains listed next were all sequenced from one sample in a study of glioma-infiltrating T cells after dendritic cell vaccination. TCRdb's copy holds only in-frame clones and misses some; the assay was immunoSEQ multiplex PCR. The data contain tens of thousands of clones, about 80% of them singletons. Regarding time point: after dendritic cell vaccination, including at tumor progression/relapse. The specimen was blood, collected after dendritic cell vaccination. The receptors were gathered from a human donor with glioblastoma.

The chain couples TRBV23-1 to TRBJ2-5; D remains unclear. TRBV23-1 is an ORF, with its function uncertain. The length of the CDR3 is 13 residues. V was clipped by 3 bases and J by 1 base, with 6 bases between them. In DNA form, the CDR3 reads TGCGCCAGCAGTCAGGCAGGCCAAGAGACCCAGTACTTC. Its translation: CASSQAGQETQYF.

The chain employs TRBV30 and TRBJ2-5, with 7 bases lining up with TRBD2. V shed 0 bases, J shed 2 bases, and the junction held 6 bases outside the gene matches. CDR3 length: 15 amino acids. Germline CDR1 reads GTSNPN; CDR2 reads SVGIG (reference sequence). The CDR3 is CAWSVLRTRQETQYF. DNA for the CDR3: TGTGCCTGGAGTGTATTGAGGACTAGGCAAGAGACCCAGTACTTC.

The chain uses TRBV19 and TRBJ2-3; perhaps TRBD2 as D (6 bases). This CDR3 contains 14 residues. Between the trimmed V and J ends, which lost 3 bases and 0 bases, there was a span of 7 bases. The V gene's germline CDR1 is LNHDA and CDR2 SQIVND (reference sequence). The CDR3 is CASSMGGSTDTQYF. The CDR3 coding sequence is TGTGCCAGTAGTATGGGAGGTAGCACAGATACGCAGTATTTT. The full variable domain, with the rest looked up from reference TRBV19 and TRBJ2-3, is DGGITQSPKYLFRKEGQNVTLSCEQNLNHDAMYWYRQDPGQGLRLIYYSQIVNDFQKGDIAEGYSVSREKKESFPLTVTSAQKNPTAFYLCASSMGGSTDTQYFGPGTRLTVL.

This clone was seen only once. The chain carries TRBV7-9 and TRBJ2-5; D uncertain. The J call may be in error: the DNA end matches TRBJ2-7 better. The CDR3 is 13 amino acids. Looked up from germline, CDR1 is SEHNR and CDR2 is FQNEAQ (reference sequence). CDR3 loop: CASSPPTRPEQYF. The CDR3 DNA reads as TGTGCCAGCAGCCCCCCGACTCGGCCCGAGCAGTACTTC.

The V gene is TRBV27, the J gene TRBJ1-2; D unresolved. V gave up 3 bases and J gave up 4 bases, with 12 bases separating them. The CDR3 spans 14 residues. CDR1 is MNHEY and CDR2 is SMNVEV in the germline V gene (reference sequence). The CDR3 loop reads CASSFVGTSYGYTF. CDR3 DNA sequence: TGTGCCAGCAGTTTTGTGGGCACCTCCTATGGCTACACCTTC.

The V call is TRBV5-1, the J call TRBJ2-1; possible D gene TRBD2, 6 bases. The V end lost 3 bases, the J end lost 2 bases, and 15 bases lay between the germline ends. Germline CDR1 and CDR2: SGHRS and YFSETQ. The CDR3 extends over 16 amino acids. The CDR3, as DNA: TGCGCCAGCAGCTCCGGTGGGGGGAGCGCCTACAATGAGCAGTTCTTC. Translating it yields CASSSGGGSAYNEQFF.

The chain carries TRBV27 and TRBJ1-2; D is unresolved. Trimming stripped 7 bases from V and 7 bases from J, with 7 bases between. CDR3 length: 10 amino acids. Germline V gives CDR1 MNHEY, CDR2 SMNVEV (reference sequence). CDR3 amino acids: CASTPVGYTF. The CDR3 bases are TGTGCCAGCACCCCCGTTGGCTACACCTTC.

The chain links TRBV5-8 to TRBJ2-1; TRBD2 might be the D (6 bases). This CDR3 contains 14 residues. With 9 bases removed from V and 9 bases from J, the gap between germline ends came to 22 bases. Germline-derived CDR1 and CDR2 are SGHTS and YDEGEE. CDR3 protein: CAMPGLIRFSEQFF. The DNA of the CDR3 is TGTGCCATGCCAGGACTAATTCGGTTCAGTGAGCAGTTCTTC.

The CDR3 region is CASSHTQGDGYTF. The CDR3 nucleotides are TGTGCCAGCAGCCATACACAGGGGGACGGCTACACCTTC. The V gene is TRBV7-2, the J gene TRBJ1-2; 8 bases align to TRBD1. CDR3 size: 13 residues. Losses at the gene ends were 5 bases for V and 8 bases for J; bases not matched to a gene: 7. In germline, CDR1 is SGHTA, CDR2 FQGNSA.

J is TRBJ1-1 and V is TRBV20-1; D is uncertain. The germline V gene has CDR1 DFQATT and CDR2 SNEGSKA (reference sequence). Trimming shortened V by 4 bases and J by 7 bases, and 10 bases separated the two germline ends. The CDR3 runs to 11 residues. The DNA for the CDR3 is TGCAGTGCTACCGGGGAAAGTGAAGCTTTCTTT. Amino acid sequence: CSATGESEAFF.

This chain connects TRBV6-5 to TRBJ1-5, with D maybe TRBD1 (6 bases). Deletions cut 5 bases from V and 13 bases from J, with 12 bases between. The germline V gene encodes CDR1 MNHEY and CDR2 SVGAGI. This CDR3 comprises 11 residues. CDR3 sequence (DNA): TGTGCCAGCAGTGTGGACAGTTGGCAGCATTTT. Its translation is CASSVDSWQHF.

V gene TRBV19 combines with J gene TRBJ2-3, with D unresolved. V was clipped by 3 bases and J by 3 bases, with 16 bases between them. The length of the CDR3 is 16 residues. Germline lookup yields CDR1 LNHDA and CDR2 SQIVND (reference sequence). The CDR3 sequence: CASSINSRLSTDTQYF. As DNA, the CDR3 is TGTGCCAGTAGTATCAACTCCAGGTTATCAACAGATACGCAGTATTTT.

The chain combines TRBV6-1 with TRBJ1-5; a possible D gene is TRBD1 (5 bases). CDR1 is MNHNS, CDR2 SASEGT, per germline. Trimming took 8 bases from V and 4 from J, leaving 9 bases between them. This CDR3 is built from 12 residues. CDR3 amino acids: CASDDRNQPQHF. Here the CDR3 DNA reads TGTGCCAGCGACGACAGAAATCAGCCCCAGCATTTT.

The rearrangement uses TRBV5-6 and TRBJ2-7; 10 bases align to TRBD1. The germline V gene has CDR1 SGHDT and CDR2 YYEEEE. This CDR3 contains 15 residues. The V segment lost 5 bases and the J segment 4 bases; nucleotides outside the gene matches: 9. CDR3 nucleotide sequence: TGTGCCAGCAGTTTGACGGGGACAGGGGTTTACGAGCAGTACTTC. It encodes CASSLTGTGVYEQYF. The variable domain in full, completed from reference TRBV5-6 and TRBJ2-7, reads DAGVTQSPTHLIKTRGQQVTLRCSPKSGHDTVSWYQQALGQGPQFIFQYYEEEERQRGNFPDRFSGHQFPNYSSELNVNALLLGDSALYLCASSLTGTGVYEQYFGPGTRLTVT.

The chain has TRBV6-5 and TRBJ1-4; 7 nucleotides align to TRBD1. The CDR3 sequence is 15 residues long. Germline V gene lookup returns CDR1 MNHEY and CDR2 SVGAGI. V shed 6 bases and J 3 bases; nucleotides not matched to a gene: 7. CDR3 nucleotides: TGTGCCAGCAGGAGGGACAGACCCTCTAATGAAAAACTGTTTTTT. Its protein is CASRRDRPSNEKLFF.

V is TRBV6-4 and J is TRBJ2-7, with TRBD2 matching 8 bases. The CDR3 has 14 residues. V trimming: 2 bases; J trimming: 4 bases; junction bases outside the gene matches: 4. Germline CDR1 reads MRHNA; CDR2 reads SNTAGT. CDR3 residues: CASSDVAGLYEQYF. DNA of the CDR3: TGTGCCAGCAGTGACGTAGCGGGGTTATACGAGCAGTACTTC.

This rearrangement joins TRBV21-1 to TRBJ2-7; the D segment call TRBD2 is taken from the table without a DNA check. TRBV21-1 is given as a pseudogene. This CDR3 region has 15 residues. The CDR3 region is CASSNYGGGGYEQYF. Written as DNA, the CDR3 is TGTGCCAGCAGCAATTATGGCGGGGGGGGCTACGAGCAGTACTTC.

The chain couples TRBV7-2 to TRBJ1-3; D gene ambiguous. Trimming left V 3 bases short and J 4 bases short, with 16 bases between. The CDR3 runs 16 residues. Germline CDR1 SGHTA, CDR2 FQGNSA. Written as DNA, the CDR3 is TGTGCCAGCAGCTTGGCTCGGTCGAGGTCAGGAAACACCATATATTTT. Residues: CASSLARSRSGNTIYF.

The rearrangement joins TRBV6-5 to TRBJ1-1; D might be TRBD1 (5 bases). The CDR3 extends over 14 amino acids. V shed 0 bases and J shed 5 bases, with 10 bases lying between them. Germline V gene data show CDR1 as MNHEY and CDR2 as SVGAGI. DNA of the CDR3: TGTGCCAGCAGTTACTCGGGGGGGAGGACTGAAGCTTTCTTT. Its translation: CASSYSGGRTEAFF.

CDR3 residues: CASSLTRPGEGEAFF. The CDR3, as DNA: TGTGCCAGCAGCTTAACGAGACCAGGAGAGGGTGAAGCTTTCTTT. The V and J genes are TRBV7-3 and TRBJ1-1, with D uncertain. The CDR3 has 15 residues. The germline V gene has CDR1 SGHTA and CDR2 FQGTGA. V lost 0 bases, J lost 7 bases, and 15 bases lay in between.